Detailed here is one TCR beta chain. Its antigen is unknown. At sampling all donors were nominally healthy, likely with unrecorded immune exposures. These data are taken from a study of cytomegalovirus exposure and HLA in healthy donors. Study findings and constraints: Researchers counted 150 to 200 TCR beta chains as cytomegalovirus-associated.

A multiplex PCR was run with 60 Vbeta primers and 13 Jbeta primers. Data came from immunoSEQ multiplex PCR; TCRdb stores just in-frame clones and leaves some out. The table includes 150,000 to 200,000 clones, around 76% detected once. The germline gives CDR1 SGHVS, CDR2 FQNEAQ. Trimming at V came to 4 bases and at J to 4 bases, leaving 9 bases not matched to a gene. The CDR3 is 16 residues long. This TCR was sampled from a man in his forties in good health and CMV-seronegative. Sequences were obtained from PBMCs. This chain joins TRBV7-8 and TRBJ2-1; 8 positions match TRBD2. CDR3 sequence: CASSSLLSGRYNEQFF. CDR3 sequence (DNA): TGTGCCAGCAGCTCCTTGCTCAGCGGGAGATACAATGAGCAGTTCTTC. The full variable domain, with the rest looked up from reference TRBV7-8 and TRBJ2-1, is GAGVSQSPRYKVAKRGQDVALRCDPISGHVSLFWYQQALGQGPEFLTYFQNEAQLDKSGLPSDRFFAERPEGSVSTLKIQRTQQEDSAVYLCASSSLLSGRYNEQFFGPGTRLTVL.